The clone carrying this TCR beta chain was recorded a few times. Its cognate antigen is unknown. This record comes from a study of T-cell reconstitution after alpha-beta-depleted transplantation in children. TCRbeta library construction was performed incorporating unique molecular identifiers. TCRdb analysed the PCR reads with MiXCR anew, one entry per CDR3 protein. The table records hundreds of thousands of distinct CDR3 sequences, around 13% of them present only once. General study results and limits: Newly generated T cells supplied most T-cell counts and diversity one year post-transplant. Diversity of TCRbeta at day 60 was high in some patients, arising from surviving recipient T cells and thymic progenitors.

The sequencing here drew on PBMCs, mostly from graft donor cells, taken 360 days after TCRalphabeta/CD19-depleted stem cell transplant. This receptor was identified in a male patient between 10 and 17 years old who had a stem cell transplant for acute myeloid leukemia, so the T cells may come from the graft donor.

The CDR3 reads CASSFPPQRTDTQYF. CDR3 bases: TGTGCCAGCAGCTTTCCCCCCCAACGCACAGATACGCAGTATTTT. The chain recombines TRBV7-2 with TRBJ2-3; D is unclear. Germline CDR1 is SGHTA and CDR2 is FQGNSA. This CDR3 spans 15 amino acids. The germline V and J ends were trimmed by 3 bases and 1 base, with 11 bases remaining between them.